Listed below are T cell receptor beta chains from one sample, sequenced in a study of beta chain features in type 1 diabetes. Here immunoSEQ multiplex PCR was the method, and the copy in TCRdb shows in-frame clones only, minus some. This table holds 150,000 to 160,000 clones, 11% found once. What was sequenced was central memory CD4+ T cells from blood. The receptor source for this set is a man younger than 35 in good health. Each CDR3 is given with its conserved first and last residue. D genes are given only for firm matches.

j_gene,d_gene,v_gene,CDR3aa
TRBJ2-5,TRBD1,TRBV7-2,CASSLATGYTETQYF
TRBJ2-2,-,TRBV7-7,CASSLVGGPDTGELFF
TRBJ2-5,-,TRBV5-1,CASSRSLTAAETQYF
TRBJ2-5,-,TRBV2,CASSVETVETQYF
TRBJ1-5,-,TRBV10-3,CAISEGTEQNQPQHF
TRBJ2-1,TRBD2,TRBV7-9,CASSRERGSYNEQFF
TRBJ2-1,TRBD1,TRBV2,CASNWDSSYNEQFF
TRBJ1-4,TRBD1,TRBV10-3,CAITPTGSGEKLFF
TRBJ2-5,-,TRBV5-6,CASSLEHRAFETQYF
TRBJ2-1,TRBD2,TRBV11-2,CASSTTLAGGAEQFF
TRBJ2-6,-,TRBV9,CASSVGQGLGANVLTF
TRBJ2-7,-,TRBV18,CASSLRPHDEQYF
TRBJ2-1,-,TRBV5-1,CASRFAAGPSNEQFF
TRBJ1-1,-,TRBV9,CASSAQSQKNTEAFF
TRBJ2-1,-,TRBV4-3,CASSQGLDSRNEQFF
TRBJ1-1,TRBD1,TRBV7-9,CASSGRTGRNTEAFF
TRBJ2-7,-,TRBV29-1,CSVRLARTRYEQYF
TRBJ1-2,-,TRBV7-9,CASSSDGVGYGYTF
TRBJ1-2,-,TRBV15,CATSREQGRDGYTF
TRBJ2-2,-,TRBV27,CASSWVRGQSGTGELFF
TRBJ2-6,TRBD2,TRBV9,CASTPGAGAAGANVLTF
TRBJ1-2,-,TRBV13,CASSPHEDPRGYTF
TRBJ2-7,-,TRBV4-2,CASSQEAGYYEQYF
TRBJ1-4,-,TRBV13,CASSLRGPTNEKLFF
TRBJ1-5,-,TRBV28,CASSSPGVRNQPQHF
TRBJ1-1,TRBD1,TRBV29-1,CSVGTGNTEAFF
TRBJ1-1,-,TRBV29-1,CSVSAFRNTEAFF
TRBJ2-5,TRBD2,TRBV5-1,CASSPGLAEETQYF
TRBJ2-7,-,TRBV7-9,CASSTGRAQAYEQYF
TRBJ2-1,TRBD1,TRBV5-6,CASSPSWTGKKFF
TRBJ1-1,-,TRBV7-2,CASSSTDSSGAFF
TRBJ2-1,-,TRBV6-5,CASRFESNEQFF
TRBJ1-2,-,TRBV6-6,CASSSARPYGYTF
TRBJ2-7,TRBD1,TRBV6-6,CASSPRDRGSREQYF
TRBJ2-1,TRBD2,TRBV19,CASSTQGLAGGGAYNEQFF
TRBJ2-3,-,TRBV19,CASSHRTESGGYGDTQYF
TRBJ2-5,-,TRBV2,CASSLQETQYF
TRBJ2-7,TRBD1,TRBV30,CAWSAQKTTGGLEQYF
TRBJ2-7,TRBD2,TRBV7-2,CASSSLSGASYEQYF
TRBJ2-7,-,TRBV30,CAWNRESYEQYF
TRBJ2-7,-,TRBV10-3,CAISGLRGSEQYF
TRBJ1-1,-,TRBV6-5,CASSFDTEAFF
TRBJ1-2,TRBD1,TRBV30,CAWRDRSNYGYTF
TRBJ2-3,TRBD2,TRBV9,CASGLGDTDTQYF
TRBJ2-7,-,TRBV5-1,CASSLGVAKDEQYF
TRBJ1-2,-,TRBV5-1,CASSLASDTIYGYTF
TRBJ1-2,-,TRBV29-1,CSVEGWNYGYTF
TRBJ1-4,-,TRBV4-2,CASSQDWGMRGKREKLFF
TRBJ1-2,-,TRBV7-2,CASSSAGANYGYTF